This T cell receptor beta chain was identified during a study of spatial heterogeneity in lung cancer. There are many counts of this clonotype. In the library, each TCR cDNA molecule bore its own unique molecular identifier. One entry per CDR3 protein, called by TCRdb with MiXCR from the 5' RACE reads. The data hold around 40,000 distinct CDR3 sequences, with less than 6.5% observed a single time. The time point was: sample taken at primary tumor resection. Tumor, nontumor lung or frozen PBMC supplied whole RNA that was sequenced unsorted. Trimming cost V 5 bases and J 5 bases; bases outside gene matches: 5. The CDR3 is 13 residues long. Germline lookup yields CDR1 SQVTM and CDR2 ANQGSEA.

This TCR derives from a female donor with early-stage non-small cell lung cancer. This chain uses TRBV29-1 with TRBJ2-5, with 10 positions matching TRBD2. Here the sequenced sample was PBMCs, taken at surgery. Here the CDR3 reads CSVTGTSVETQYF. CDR3 bases: TGCAGCGTTACCGGGACTAGCGTCGAGACCCAGTACTTC.